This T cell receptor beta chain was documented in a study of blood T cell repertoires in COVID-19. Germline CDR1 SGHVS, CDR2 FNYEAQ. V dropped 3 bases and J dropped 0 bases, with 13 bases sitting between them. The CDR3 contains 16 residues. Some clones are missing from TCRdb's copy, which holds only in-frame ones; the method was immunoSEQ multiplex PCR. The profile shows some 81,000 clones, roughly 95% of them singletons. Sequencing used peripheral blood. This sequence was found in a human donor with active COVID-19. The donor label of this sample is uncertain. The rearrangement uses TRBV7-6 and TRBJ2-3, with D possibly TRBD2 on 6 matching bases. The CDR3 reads CASSLGWGTSTDTQYF. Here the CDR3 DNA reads TGTGCCAGCAGCTTGGGGTGGGGGACTAGCACAGATACGCAGTATTTT. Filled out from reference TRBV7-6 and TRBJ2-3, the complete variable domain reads GAGVSQSPRYKVTKRGQDVALRCDPISGHVSLYWYRQALGQGPEFLTYFNYEAQQDKSGLPNDRFSAERPEGSISTLTIQRTEQRDSAMYRCASSLGWGTSTDTQYFGPGTRLTVL.